The clone carrying this T cell receptor beta chain was detected a few times. The antigen remains undetermined. The source of the sample is a study of T cell repertoires in cytomegalovirus infection. Turning to the study itself: Signatures in public TCR beta sequences pointed to both CMV infection and matching HLA type.

This CDR3 region has 11 residues. Germline CDR1 reads MNHEY; CDR2 reads SMNVEV (reference sequence). V gave up 4 bases and J gave up 5 bases, with 4 bases separating them. From the reads, TCRdb called clonotypes with MiXCR, one entry per CDR3 protein. The sample contains about 85,000 distinct CDR3 sequences, approximately 43% of which appear only once. The material sequenced was CD8+ T cells from cultured PBMCs, taken from culture after CMV antigen stimulation. This chain joins TRBV27 and TRBJ2-3; no firm D call. This TCR derives from a human donor in good health (CMV status not recorded). Some clones in this sample may be carry-over from other donors' samples. Here the CDR3 reads CASSWGDTQYF. CDR3 sequence (DNA): TGTGCCAGCAGTTGGGGAGATACGCAGTATTTT.